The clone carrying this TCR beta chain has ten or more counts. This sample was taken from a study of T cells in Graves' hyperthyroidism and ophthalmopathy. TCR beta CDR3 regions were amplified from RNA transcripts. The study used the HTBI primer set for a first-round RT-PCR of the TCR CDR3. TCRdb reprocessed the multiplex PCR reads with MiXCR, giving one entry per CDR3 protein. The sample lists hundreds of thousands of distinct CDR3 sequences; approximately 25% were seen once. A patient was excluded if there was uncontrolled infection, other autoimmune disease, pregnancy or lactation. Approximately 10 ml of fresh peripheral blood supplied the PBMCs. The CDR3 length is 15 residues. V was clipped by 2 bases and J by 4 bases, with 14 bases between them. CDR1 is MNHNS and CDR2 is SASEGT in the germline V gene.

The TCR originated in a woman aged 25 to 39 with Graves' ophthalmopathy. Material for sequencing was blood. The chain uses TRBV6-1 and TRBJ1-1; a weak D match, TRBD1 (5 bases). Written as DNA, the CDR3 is TGTGCCAGCAGTGAAAATAGTCAAAGGGGCACTGAAGCTTTCTTT. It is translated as CASSENSQRGTEAFF.